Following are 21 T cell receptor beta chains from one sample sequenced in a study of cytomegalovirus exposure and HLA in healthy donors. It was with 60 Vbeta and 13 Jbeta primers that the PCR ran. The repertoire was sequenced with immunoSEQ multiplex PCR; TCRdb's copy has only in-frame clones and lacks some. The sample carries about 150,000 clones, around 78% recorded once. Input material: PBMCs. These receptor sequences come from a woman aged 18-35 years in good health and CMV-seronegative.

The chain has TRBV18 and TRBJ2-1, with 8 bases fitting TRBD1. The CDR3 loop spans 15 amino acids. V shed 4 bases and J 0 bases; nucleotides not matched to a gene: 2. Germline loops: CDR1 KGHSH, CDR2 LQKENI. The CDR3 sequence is CASSRDRGSYNEQFF. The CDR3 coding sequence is TGTGCCAGCTCACGCGACAGGGGCTCCTACAATGAGCAGTTCTTC.

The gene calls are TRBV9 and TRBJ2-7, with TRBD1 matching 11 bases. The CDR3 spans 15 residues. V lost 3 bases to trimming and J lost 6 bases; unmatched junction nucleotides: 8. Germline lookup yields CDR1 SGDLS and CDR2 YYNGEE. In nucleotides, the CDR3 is TGTGCCAGCAGCGCGACGGACAGGGGGCTATCCGAGCAGTACTTC. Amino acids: CASSATDRGLSEQYF.

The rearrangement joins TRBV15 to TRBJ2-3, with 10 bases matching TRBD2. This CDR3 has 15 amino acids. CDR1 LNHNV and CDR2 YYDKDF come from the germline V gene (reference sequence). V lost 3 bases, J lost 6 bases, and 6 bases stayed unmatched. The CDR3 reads CATSSQRGGPDTQYF. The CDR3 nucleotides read TGTGCCACCAGCAGTCAGCGGGGGGGCCCTGATACGCAGTATTTT.

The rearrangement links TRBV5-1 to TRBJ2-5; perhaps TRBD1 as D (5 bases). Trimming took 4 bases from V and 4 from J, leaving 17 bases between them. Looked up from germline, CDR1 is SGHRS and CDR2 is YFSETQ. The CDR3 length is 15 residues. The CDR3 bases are TGCGCCAGCAGCCCGACCTGGACAATGAGAGAGACCCAGTACTTC. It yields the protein CASSPTWTMRETQYF.

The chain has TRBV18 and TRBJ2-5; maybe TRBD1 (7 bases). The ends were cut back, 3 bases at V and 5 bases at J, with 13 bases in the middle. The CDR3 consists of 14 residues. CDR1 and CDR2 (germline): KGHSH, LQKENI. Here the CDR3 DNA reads TGTGCCAGCTCACCGGAGGGGGCTGGGGAGACCCAGTACTTC. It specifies CASSPEGAGETQYF.

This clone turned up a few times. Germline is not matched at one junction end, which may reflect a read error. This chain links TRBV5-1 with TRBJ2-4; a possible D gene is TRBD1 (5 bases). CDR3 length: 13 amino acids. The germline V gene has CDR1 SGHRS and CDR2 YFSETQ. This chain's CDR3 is CASSLGQKNSQYF. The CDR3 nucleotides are TGCGCCAGCAGCTTGGGACAGAAAAACAGTCAGTACTTC.

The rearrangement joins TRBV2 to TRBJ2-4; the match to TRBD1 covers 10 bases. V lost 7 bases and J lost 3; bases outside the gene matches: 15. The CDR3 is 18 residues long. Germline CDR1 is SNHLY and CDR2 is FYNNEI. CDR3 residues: CASTGGQGQAGDKNIQYF. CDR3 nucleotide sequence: TGTGCCAGCACTGGGGGACAGGGGCAAGCGGGAGACAAAAACATTCAGTACTTC.

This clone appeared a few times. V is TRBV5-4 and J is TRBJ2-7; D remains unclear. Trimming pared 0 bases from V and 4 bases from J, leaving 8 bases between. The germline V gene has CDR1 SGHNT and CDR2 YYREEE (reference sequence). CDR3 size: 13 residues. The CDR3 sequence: CASSLGQNYEQYF. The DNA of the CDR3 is TGTGCCAGCAGCTTGGGGCAGAATTACGAGCAGTACTTC.

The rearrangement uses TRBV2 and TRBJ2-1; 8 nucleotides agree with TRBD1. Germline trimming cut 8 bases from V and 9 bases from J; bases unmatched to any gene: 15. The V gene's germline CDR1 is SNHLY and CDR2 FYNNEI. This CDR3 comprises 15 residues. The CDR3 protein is CASAPDRDRVGEQFF. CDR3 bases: TGTGCCAGCGCACCGGACAGGGATAGGGTGGGTGAGCAGTTCTTC. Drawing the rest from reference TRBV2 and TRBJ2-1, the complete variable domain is EPEVTQTPSHQVTQMGQEVILRCVPISNHLYFYWYRQILGQKVEFLVSFYNNEISEKSEIFDDQFSVERPDGSNFTLKIRSTKLEDSAMYFCASAPDRDRVGEQFFGPGTRLTVL.

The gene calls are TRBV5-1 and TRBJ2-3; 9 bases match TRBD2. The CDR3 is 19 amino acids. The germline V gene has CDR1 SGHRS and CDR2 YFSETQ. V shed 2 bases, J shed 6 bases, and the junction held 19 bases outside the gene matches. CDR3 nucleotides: TGCGCCAGCAGCTTTGGTGGGGGGATTTTAGCGGGAGAAGCGGATACGCAGTATTTT. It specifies CASSFGGGILAGEADTQYF.

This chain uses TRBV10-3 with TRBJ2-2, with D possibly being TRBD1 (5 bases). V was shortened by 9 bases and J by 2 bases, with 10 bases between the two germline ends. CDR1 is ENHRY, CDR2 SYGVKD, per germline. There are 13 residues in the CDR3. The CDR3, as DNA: TGTGCCATTTGGACACCCAACACCGGGGAGCTGTTTTTT. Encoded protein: CAIWTPNTGELFF.

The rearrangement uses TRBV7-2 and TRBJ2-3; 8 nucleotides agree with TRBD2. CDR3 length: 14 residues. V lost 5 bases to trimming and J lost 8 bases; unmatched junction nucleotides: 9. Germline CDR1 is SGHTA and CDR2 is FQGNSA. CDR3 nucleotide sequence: TGTGCCAGCAGCCAGCGGGGGCCCATGGGTACGCAGTATTTT. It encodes CASSQRGPMGTQYF.

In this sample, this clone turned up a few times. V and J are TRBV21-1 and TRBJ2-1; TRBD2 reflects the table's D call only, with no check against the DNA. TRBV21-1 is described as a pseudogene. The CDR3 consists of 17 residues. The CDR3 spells CASIEALPFSSYNEQFF. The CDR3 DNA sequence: TGTGCCAGCATAGAGGCACTCCCCTTTAGCTCCTACAATGAGCAGTTCTTC.

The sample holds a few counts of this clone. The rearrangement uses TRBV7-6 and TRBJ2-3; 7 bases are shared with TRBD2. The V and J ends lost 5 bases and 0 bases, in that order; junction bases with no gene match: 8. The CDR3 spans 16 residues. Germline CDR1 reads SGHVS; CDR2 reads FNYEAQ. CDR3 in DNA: TGTGCCAGCAGCCGGGAGGTAGGGGATAGCACAGATACGCAGTATTTT. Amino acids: CASSREVGDSTDTQYF. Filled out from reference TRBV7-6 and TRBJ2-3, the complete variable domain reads GAGVSQSPRYKVTKRGQDVALRCDPISGHVSLYWYRQALGQGPEFLTYFNYEAQQDKSGLPNDRFSAERPEGSISTLTIQRTEQRDSAMYRCASSREVGDSTDTQYFGPGTRLTVL.

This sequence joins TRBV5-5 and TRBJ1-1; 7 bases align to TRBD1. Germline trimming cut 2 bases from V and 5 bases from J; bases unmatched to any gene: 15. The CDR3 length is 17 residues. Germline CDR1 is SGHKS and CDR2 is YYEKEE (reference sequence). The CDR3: CASSLTRQGGPRTEAFF. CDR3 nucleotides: TGTGCCAGCAGCTTAACACGACAGGGCGGGCCAAGGACTGAAGCTTTCTTT.

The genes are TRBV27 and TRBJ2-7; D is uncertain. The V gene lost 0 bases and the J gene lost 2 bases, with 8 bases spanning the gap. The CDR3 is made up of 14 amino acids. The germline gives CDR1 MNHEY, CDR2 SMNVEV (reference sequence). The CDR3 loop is CASSLSAGTYEQYF. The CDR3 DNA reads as TGTGCCAGCAGTTTATCGGCAGGAACCTACGAGCAGTACTTC.

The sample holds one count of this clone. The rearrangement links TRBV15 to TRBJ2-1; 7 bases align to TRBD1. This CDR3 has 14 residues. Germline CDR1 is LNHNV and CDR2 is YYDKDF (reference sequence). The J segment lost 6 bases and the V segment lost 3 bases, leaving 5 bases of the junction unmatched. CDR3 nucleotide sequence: TGTGCCACCAGCAGCAGACAGGGCCGCAATGAGCAGTTCTTC. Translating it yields CATSSRQGRNEQFF.

The CDR3 DNA follows: TGTGCCAGCAGTCAGACAGGGGGCAATCTGATGGGCACTGAAGCTTTCTTT. It codes for CASSQTGGNLMGTEAFF. The chain employs TRBV25-1 and TRBJ1-1; 10 positions agree with TRBD1. CDR1 and CDR2 from the germline V gene are MGHDK and SYGVNS. This CDR3 has 17 residues. Unmatched junction bases numbered 13, after V lost 5 bases and J lost 4 bases.

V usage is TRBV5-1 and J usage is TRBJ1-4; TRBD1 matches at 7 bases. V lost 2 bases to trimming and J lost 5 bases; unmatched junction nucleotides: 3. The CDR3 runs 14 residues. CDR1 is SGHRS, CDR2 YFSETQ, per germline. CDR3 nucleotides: TGCGCCAGCAGCTTCTCGGGACAGAATGAAAAACTGTTTTTT. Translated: CASSFSGQNEKLFF.

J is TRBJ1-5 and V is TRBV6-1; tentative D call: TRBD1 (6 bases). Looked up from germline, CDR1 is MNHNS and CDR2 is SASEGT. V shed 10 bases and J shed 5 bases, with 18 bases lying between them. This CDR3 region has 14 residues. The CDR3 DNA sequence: TGTGCCACCGACAGAGGGGGTGGAGATCAGCCCCAGCATTTT. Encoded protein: CATDRGGGDQPQHF.

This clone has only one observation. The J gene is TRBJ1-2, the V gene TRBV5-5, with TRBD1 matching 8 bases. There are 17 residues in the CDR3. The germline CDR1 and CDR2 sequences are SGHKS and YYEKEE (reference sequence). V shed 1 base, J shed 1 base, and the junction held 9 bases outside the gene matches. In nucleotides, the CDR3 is TGTGCCAGCAGCTTGCCCGGACAGGGCCGCCTTAACTATGGCTACACCTTC. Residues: CASSLPGQGRLNYGYTF.